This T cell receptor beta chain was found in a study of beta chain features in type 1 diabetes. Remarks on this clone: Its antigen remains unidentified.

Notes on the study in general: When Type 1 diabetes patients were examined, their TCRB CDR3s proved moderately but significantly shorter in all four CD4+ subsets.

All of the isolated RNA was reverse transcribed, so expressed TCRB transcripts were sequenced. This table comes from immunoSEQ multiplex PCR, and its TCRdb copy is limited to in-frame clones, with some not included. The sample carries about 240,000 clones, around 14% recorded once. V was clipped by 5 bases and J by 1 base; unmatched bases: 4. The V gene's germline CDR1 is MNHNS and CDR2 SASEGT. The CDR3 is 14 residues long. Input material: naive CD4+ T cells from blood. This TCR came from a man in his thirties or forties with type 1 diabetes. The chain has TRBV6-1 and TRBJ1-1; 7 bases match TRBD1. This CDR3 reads CASSLGQPNTEAFF. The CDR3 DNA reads TGTGCCAGCAGTCTGGGACAGCCGAACACTGAAGCTTTCTTT.